This entry lists 9 T cell receptor beta chains sequenced from one sample in a study of shared clonotypes between healthy human individuals. The table came from immunoSEQ multiplex PCR; TCRdb's copy has only in-frame clones and leaves some out. The table includes some 2 million clones, roughly 95% detected once. It was CD45RO-negative cells, positively selected for CCR7, that made up naive CD8 cells, with terminally differentiated effector memory CD45RA+ cells excluded. The sample was naive CD8+ T cells sorted from blood. These receptors all stem from a man younger than 35 in good health.

The chain recombines TRBV2 with TRBJ2-5, with TRBD2 matching 7 bases. The germline CDR1 and CDR2 sequences are SNHLY and FYNNEI. The CDR3 has 14 amino acids. With 3 bases clipped from V and 4 bases from J, the junction kept 5 bases outside the gene matches. The CDR3 DNA follows: TGTGCCAGCAGTGACCCCGCGGGAGTAGAGACCCAGTACTTC. Amino acids: CASSDPAGVETQYF.

J is TRBJ2-1 and V is TRBV5-6; no definite D call. Deletions cut 0 bases from V and 6 bases from J, with 7 bases between. The CDR3 has 13 residues. Germline-derived CDR1 and CDR2 are SGHDT and YYEEEE. CDR3 coding DNA: TGTGCCAGCAGCTTGGGTCCGGTCAATGAGCAGTTCTTC. Amino acids: CASSLGPVNEQFF.

The chain is built from TRBV5-6 and TRBJ1-6; D is uncertain. Germline V lookup: CDR1 SGHDT, CDR2 YYEEEE. The CDR3 extends over 15 amino acids. The V end lost 4 bases, the J end lost 1 base, and 9 bases lay between the germline ends. CDR3 residues: CASSPSRSYNSPLHF. In nucleotides, the CDR3 is TGTGCCAGCAGCCCTTCAAGGTCCTATAATTCACCCCTCCACTTT.

V is TRBV4-3 and J is TRBJ2-7; 12 bases are a match to TRBD1. Germline lookup yields CDR1 LGHNA and CDR2 YSLEER. Trimming at V came to 3 bases and at J to 3 bases, leaving 9 bases not matched to a gene. The CDR3 totals 17 residues. The DNA for the CDR3 is TGCGCCAGCAGCCAGGGGACAGGGGGCTTAGGATACTACGAGCAGTACTTC. It translates to CASSQGTGGLGYYEQYF.

The J gene is TRBJ1-3, the V gene TRBV11-3, with a tentative D call TRBD1 (5 bases). The CDR3 covers 15 residues. Trimming shortened V by 2 bases and J by 2 bases, and 10 bases separated the two germline ends. CDR1 and CDR2 (germline): SGHNT, YENEEA. CDR3 coding DNA: TGTGCCAGCAGCTTAAATGCAGGGACTGGAAACACCATATATTTT. This encodes CASSLNAGTGNTIYF. Filled out from reference TRBV11-3 and TRBJ1-3, the complete variable domain reads EAGVVQSPRYKIIEKKQPVAFWCNPISGHNTLYWYLQNLGQGPELLIRYENEEAVDDSQLPKDRFSAERLKGVDSTLKIQPAELGDSAVYLCASSLNAGTGNTIYFGEGSWLTVV.

The chain employs TRBV5-4 and TRBJ2-5; 8 bases map to TRBD2. V shed 0 bases, J shed 2 bases, and the junction held 3 bases outside the gene matches. This CDR3 is 15 amino acids long. Germline loops: CDR1 SGHNT, CDR2 YYREEE (reference sequence). The DNA for the CDR3 is TGTGCCAGCAGCTTGGAGGCTAGCGGGCAAGAGACCCAGTACTTC. This codes for CASSLEASGQETQYF.

This clone was seen only a few times. V and J are TRBV23-1 and TRBJ1-6, with D uncertain. TRBV23-1 is assigned to the ORF class and has an uncertain function. The CDR3 is 14 amino acids. Trimming took 8 bases from V and 11 from J, leaving 19 bases between them. CDR3 nucleotides: TGCGCCAGCGGAGCGGACGGAGGTTATCCACCCCTCCACTTT. Translated, it gives CASGADGGYPPLHF.

The chain carries TRBV11-2 and TRBJ2-1; TRBD2 might be the D (6 bases). Germline V gene lookup returns CDR1 SGHAT and CDR2 FQNNGV. Trimming pared 1 base from V and 0 bases from J, leaving 13 bases between. CDR3 size: 17 residues. CDR3 DNA: TGTGCCAGCAGCTTAGGTGTGGGAGGCCCCTCCTACAATGAGCAGTTCTTC. Its translation: CASSLGVGGPSYNEQFF.

The chain combines TRBV11-2 with TRBJ2-7; a weak D match, TRBD2 (6 bases). With 5 bases removed from V and 5 bases from J, the gap between germline ends came to 19 bases. CDR1 and CDR2 (germline): SGHAT, FQNNGV. This CDR3 is 15 amino acids long. Here the CDR3 DNA reads TGTGCCAGCAGCCCGATCGGCCCGGGAGTAGACGAGCAGTACTTC. Translating it yields CASSPIGPGVDEQYF.